These 18 T cell receptor beta chains share one sample of origin, sequenced in a study of cytomegalovirus exposure and HLA in healthy donors. 13 Jbeta primers and 60 Vbeta primers were used for the PCR. This table comes from immunoSEQ multiplex PCR, and its TCRdb copy is limited to in-frame clones, with some not included. The table lists 100,000 to 150,000 clones, 6.5% to 9.5% of them singletons. The sequenced sample was PBMCs. The receptors were gathered from a man in his forties or fifties in good health and CMV-seronegative.

This clone was observed a handful of times. This rearrangement joins TRBV30 to TRBJ1-4; perhaps TRBD1 as D (5 bases). With 3 bases removed from V and 3 bases from J, the gap between germline ends came to 8 bases. Germline values: CDR1 GTSNPN, CDR2 SVGIG (reference sequence). The CDR3 extends over 13 amino acids. The CDR3 region is CAWRGGANEKLFF. The CDR3 DNA is TGTGCCTGGAGGGGGGGAGCTAATGAAAAACTGTTTTTT.

The V and J genes are TRBV7-9 and TRBJ1-5; the match to TRBD1 covers 7 bases. J gave up 3 bases and V 8 bases, and 1 base lay outside the gene matches. The germline gives CDR1 SEHNR, CDR2 FQNEAQ (reference sequence). This CDR3 region has 12 residues. CDR3 region: CASGTDNQPQHF. The CDR3 region has the DNA TGTGCCAGCGGGACAGACAATCAGCCCCAGCATTTT.

This clone has a handful of counts. The chain is built from TRBV7-3 and TRBJ1-6, with D tentatively TRBD1 (6 bases). The CDR3 extends over 13 amino acids. The germline gives CDR1 SGHTA, CDR2 FQGTGA. V lost 6 bases, J lost 9 bases, and 12 bases lay in between. In nucleotides, the CDR3 is TGTGCCAGCAGTCAAACAGGGAGTTCACCCCTCCACTTT. It codes for CASSQTGSSPLHF.

The chain couples TRBV29-1 to TRBJ2-7, with TRBD1 matching 9 bases. Germline trimming cut 0 bases from V and 5 bases from J; bases unmatched to any gene: 2. This CDR3 contains 13 residues. Germline CDR1 and CDR2: SQVTM and ANQGSEA. This CDR3 is CSVEEDRGDEQYF. CDR3 sequence (DNA): TGCAGCGTTGAAGAGGACAGGGGCGACGAGCAGTACTTC.

This clone has a handful of counts. V usage is TRBV29-1 and J usage is TRBJ1-4; D call uncertain. Germline V CDR1 and CDR2: SQVTM, ANQGSEA. This CDR3 has 11 residues. V was cut by 4 bases and J by 3 bases, with 3 bases left in between. The CDR3 DNA sequence: TGCAGCGTTGTATCTAATGAAAAACTGTTTTTT. Amino acid sequence: CSVVSNEKLFF.

The chain employs TRBV6-5 and TRBJ1-5, with 10 bases aligning to TRBD1. The CDR3 length is 14 residues. Germline CDR1 is MNHEY and CDR2 is SVGAGI. Germline trimming cut 4 bases from V and 6 bases from J; bases unmatched to any gene: 3. The CDR3 is CASSSGTGVQPQHF. CDR3 nucleotide sequence: TGTGCCAGCAGTTCCGGGACAGGGGTTCAGCCCCAGCATTTT.

This chain uses TRBV6-1 with TRBJ1-5; D not certain. Germline-derived CDR1 and CDR2 are MNHNS and SASEGT. This CDR3 spans 14 amino acids. Trimming removed 6 bases at V and 0 bases at J, with 9 bases between. CDR3 protein: CASRGVHSNQPQHF. DNA of the CDR3: TGTGCCAGCAGGGGAGTCCATAGCAATCAGCCCCAGCATTTT.

The gene calls are TRBV4-1 and TRBJ2-7; maybe TRBD1 (6 bases). The CDR3 spans 14 residues. Between the trimmed V and J ends, which lost 1 base and 5 bases, there was a span of 12 bases. In germline, CDR1 is MGHRA, CDR2 YSYEKL. The CDR3 is CASSQGGGGNEQYF. For the CDR3, the DNA is TGCGCCAGCAGCCAAGGAGGGGGTGGGAACGAGCAGTACTTC.

J is TRBJ2-1 and V is TRBV6-1; the match to TRBD2 covers 7 bases. With 7 bases clipped from V and 7 bases from J, the junction kept 10 bases outside the gene matches. CDR1 is MNHNS and CDR2 is SASEGT in the germline V gene. The CDR3 is 14 amino acids. The CDR3 loop reads CASILGGGPNEQFF. For the CDR3, the DNA is TGTGCCAGCATTTTAGGCGGGGGACCAAATGAGCAGTTCTTC.

The rearrangement uses TRBV4-1 and TRBJ1-5; D might be TRBD1 (6 bases). The CDR3 length is 15 residues. Trimming left V 5 bases short and J 0 bases short, with 11 bases between. Germline CDR1 MGHRA, CDR2 YSYEKL. CDR3 bases: TGCGCCAGCAGCTACGGGACACCTAGCAATCAGCCCCAGCATTTT. It encodes CASSYGTPSNQPQHF.

In its sample, this clone was seen a few times. Written as DNA, the CDR3 is TGTGCCAGCAGCCAGACTAGGACAGATACGCAGTATTTT. It encodes CASSQTRTDTQYF. This sequence joins TRBV4-2 and TRBJ2-3, with D perhaps matching TRBD2 (6 bases). Germline V gene lookup returns CDR1 LGHNA and CDR2 YNFKEQ. This CDR3 spans 13 amino acids. V was clipped by 3 bases and J by 3 bases, with 7 bases between them.

This clone occurred a few times. V and J are TRBV7-9 and TRBJ2-3; 8 nucleotides agree with TRBD2. The trim removed 8 bases at V and 2 bases at J, leaving 9 bases unmatched. Per the germline V gene, CDR1 is SEHNR and CDR2 is FQNEAQ (reference sequence). The length of the CDR3 is 15 residues. The CDR3 sequence: CASDRARGVTDTQYF. CDR3 DNA: TGTGCCAGCGATAGAGCGCGGGGGGTCACAGATACGCAGTATTTT.

This rearrangement joins TRBV7-2 to TRBJ2-7; 8 bases are a match to TRBD2. V trimming: 6 bases; J trimming: 0 bases; junction bases outside the gene matches: 10. Looked up from germline, CDR1 is SGHTA and CDR2 is FQGNSA. The CDR3 is made up of 16 amino acids. CDR3 region: CASSSIGAGASYEQYF. DNA of the CDR3: TGTGCCAGCAGTTCGATCGGAGCGGGGGCCTCCTACGAGCAGTACTTC.

This clone was counted only a few times. The chain joins TRBV7-7 to TRBJ1-1; weak D call: TRBD1 (5 bases). Trimming left V 5 bases short and J 2 bases short, with 9 bases between. The CDR3 runs 13 residues. Germline V gene data show CDR1 as SSHAT and CDR2 as FNYEAQ (reference sequence). The CDR3, as DNA: TGTGCCAGCAGCCAGACAGTAAACACTGAAGCTTTCTTT. Translating it yields CASSQTVNTEAFF.

The chain couples TRBV19 to TRBJ1-6; 8 bases are shared with TRBD1. Germline trimming cut 3 bases from V and 7 bases from J; bases unmatched to any gene: 5. Germline V gene lookup returns CDR1 LNHDA and CDR2 SQIVND (reference sequence). The CDR3 covers 15 residues. The CDR3 is CASSISGGANSPLHF. CDR3 nucleotides: TGTGCCAGTAGTATCTCAGGGGGCGCGAATTCACCCCTCCACTTT.

This clone was observed a handful of times. The V gene is TRBV5-6, the J gene TRBJ1-2; 11 bases line up with TRBD1. With 6 bases clipped from V and 7 bases from J, the junction kept 11 bases outside the gene matches. This CDR3 has 15 residues. The germline V gene encodes CDR1 SGHDT and CDR2 YYEEEE. CDR3 protein: CASTVGQGAIRGYTF. CDR3 DNA sequence: TGTGCCAGCACCGTAGGACAGGGGGCGATTCGTGGCTACACCTTC.

A few counts support this clone. J is TRBJ2-1 and V is TRBV7-2; TRBD2 might be the D (6 bases). The V gene's germline CDR1 is SGHTA and CDR2 FQGNSA. Between the trimmed V and J ends, which lost 3 bases and 10 bases, there was a span of 16 bases. The CDR3 is 14 amino acids. The CDR3 region is CASSFPFRDSEQFF. The CDR3 DNA sequence: TGTGCCAGCAGCTTCCCTTTCCGGGACTCCGAGCAGTTCTTC.

A word on this clone: Other DNA sequences in this specimen translate into the identical CDR3. This rearrangement joins TRBV5-4 to TRBJ2-7, with D hard to call. V lost 2 bases and J lost 1, with 7 bases in between. CDR1 is SGHNT and CDR2 is YYREEE in the germline V gene (reference sequence). This CDR3 contains 13 residues. The CDR3, as DNA: TGTGCCAGCAGCTTATACAGTTCCTACGAGCAGTACTTC. Amino acids: CASSLYSSYEQYF. The whole variable domain, filled in from reference TRBV5-4 and TRBJ2-7, reads ETGVTQSPTHLIKTRGQQVTLRCSSQSGHNTVSWYQQALGQGPQFIFQYYREEENGRGNFPPRFSGLQFPNYSSELNVNALELDDSALYLCASSLYSSYEQYFGPGTRLTVT.